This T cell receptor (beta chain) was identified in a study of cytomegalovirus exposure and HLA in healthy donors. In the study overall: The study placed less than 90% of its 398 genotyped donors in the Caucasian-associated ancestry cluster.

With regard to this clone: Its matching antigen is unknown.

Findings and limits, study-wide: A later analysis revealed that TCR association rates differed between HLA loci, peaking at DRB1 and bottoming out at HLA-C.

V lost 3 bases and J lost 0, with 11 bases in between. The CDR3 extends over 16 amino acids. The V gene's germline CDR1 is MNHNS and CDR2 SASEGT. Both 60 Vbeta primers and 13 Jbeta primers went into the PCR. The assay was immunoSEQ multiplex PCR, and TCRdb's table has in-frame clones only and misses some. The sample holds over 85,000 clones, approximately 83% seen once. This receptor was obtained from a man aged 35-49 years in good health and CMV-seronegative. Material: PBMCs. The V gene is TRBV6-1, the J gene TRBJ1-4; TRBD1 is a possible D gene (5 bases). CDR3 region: CASSDHGHTTNEKLFF. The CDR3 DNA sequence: TGTGCCAGCAGTGACCATGGACATACAACTAATGAAAAACTGTTTTTT.